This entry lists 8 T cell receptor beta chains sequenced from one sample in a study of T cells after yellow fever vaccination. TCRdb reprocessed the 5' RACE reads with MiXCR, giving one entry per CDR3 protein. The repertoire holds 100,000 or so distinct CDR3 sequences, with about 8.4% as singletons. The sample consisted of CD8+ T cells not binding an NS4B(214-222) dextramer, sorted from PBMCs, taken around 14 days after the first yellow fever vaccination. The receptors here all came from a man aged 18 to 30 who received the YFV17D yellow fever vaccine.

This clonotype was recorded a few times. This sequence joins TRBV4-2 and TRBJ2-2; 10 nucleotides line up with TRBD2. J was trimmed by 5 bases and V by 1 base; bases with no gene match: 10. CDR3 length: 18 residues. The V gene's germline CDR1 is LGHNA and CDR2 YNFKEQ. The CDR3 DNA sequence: TGTGCCAGCAGCCAAGTGTATAGAGCGGGGGGGCAGACCGGGGAGCTGTTTTTT. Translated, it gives CASSQVYRAGGQTGELFF.

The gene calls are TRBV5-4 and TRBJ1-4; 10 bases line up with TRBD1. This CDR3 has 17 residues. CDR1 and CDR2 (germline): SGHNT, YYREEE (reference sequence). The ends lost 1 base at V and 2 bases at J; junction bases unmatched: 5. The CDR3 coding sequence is TGTGCCAGCAGCTTGCCTGACAGGGGGCAGACTAATGAAAAACTGTTTTTT. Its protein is CASSLPDRGQTNEKLFF. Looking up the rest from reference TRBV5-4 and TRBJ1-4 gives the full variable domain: ETGVTQSPTHLIKTRGQQVTLRCSSQSGHNTVSWYQQALGQGPQFIFQYYREEENGRGNFPPRFSGLQFPNYSSELNVNALELDDSALYLCASSLPDRGQTNEKLFFGSGTQLSVL.

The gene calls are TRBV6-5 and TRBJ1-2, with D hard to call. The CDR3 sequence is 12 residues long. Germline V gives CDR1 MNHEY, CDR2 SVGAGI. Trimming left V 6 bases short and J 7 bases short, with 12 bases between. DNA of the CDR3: TGTGCCAGCAGAGACCCGGTCACTGGCTACACCTTC. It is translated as CASRDPVTGYTF.

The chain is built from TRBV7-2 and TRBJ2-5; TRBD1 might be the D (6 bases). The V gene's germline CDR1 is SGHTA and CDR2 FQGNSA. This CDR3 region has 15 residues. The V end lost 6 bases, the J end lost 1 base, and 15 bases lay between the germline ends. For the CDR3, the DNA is TGTGCCAGCAGAACCGTCAGGGGCCTCCAAGAGACCCAGTACTTC. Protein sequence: CASRTVRGLQETQYF.

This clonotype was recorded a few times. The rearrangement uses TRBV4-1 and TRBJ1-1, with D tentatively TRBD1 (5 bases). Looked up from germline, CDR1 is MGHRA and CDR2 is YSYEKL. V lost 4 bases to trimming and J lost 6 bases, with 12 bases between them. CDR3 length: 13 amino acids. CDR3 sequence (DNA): TGCGCCAGCAGCCCCCAGGGTCTGGCTGAAGCTTTCTTT. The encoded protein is CASSPQGLAEAFF.

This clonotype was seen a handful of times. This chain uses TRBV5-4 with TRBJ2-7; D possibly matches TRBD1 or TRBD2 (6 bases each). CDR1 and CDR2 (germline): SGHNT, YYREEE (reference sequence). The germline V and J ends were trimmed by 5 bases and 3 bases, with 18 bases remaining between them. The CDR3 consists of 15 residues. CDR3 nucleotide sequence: TGTGCCAGCAGGTTTGGACCGGGGGACAACTACGAGCAGTACGTC. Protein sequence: CASRFGPGDNYEQYV.

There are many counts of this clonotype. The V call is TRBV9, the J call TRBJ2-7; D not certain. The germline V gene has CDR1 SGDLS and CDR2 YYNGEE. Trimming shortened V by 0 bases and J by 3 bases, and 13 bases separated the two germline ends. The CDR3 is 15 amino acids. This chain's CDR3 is CASSVGASHNYEQYF. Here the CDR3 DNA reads TGTGCCAGCAGCGTAGGGGCCAGCCACAACTACGAGCAGTACTTC.

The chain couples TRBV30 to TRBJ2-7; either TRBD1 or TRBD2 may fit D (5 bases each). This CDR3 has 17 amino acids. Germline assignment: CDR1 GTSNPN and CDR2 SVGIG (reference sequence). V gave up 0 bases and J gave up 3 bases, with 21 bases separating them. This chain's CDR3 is CAWSVRGRSGYHYEQYF. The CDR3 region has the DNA TGTGCCTGGAGTGTACGGGGACGGTCTGGGTACCACTACGAGCAGTACTTC.